Sequencing of this T cell receptor (beta chain) was carried out in a study of T cell responses to AZD1222 COVID-19 vaccine. This clone was observed once. Sequenced by immunoSEQ multiplex PCR; TCRdb stores in-frame clones only, minus some. Of over 100,000 clones detected, roughly 90% appear once; the ten largest clones hold around 1.6%. CDR1 and CDR2 from the germline V gene are MRHNA and SNTAGT. V was trimmed by 5 bases and J by 8 bases, leaving 24 bases between them. CDR3 length equals 16 residues. Here the sequenced sample was peripheral blood, taken on day 0 of AZD1222 vaccination. The receptor comes from an adult in good health. The V call is TRBV6-4, the J call TRBJ1-2, with D perhaps matching TRBD1 (5 bases). CDR3 sequence: CASSQTTGQGGSGYTF. The CDR3 DNA follows: TGTGCCAGCAGTCAAACGACCGGCCAGGGTGGATCCGGCTACACCTTC.